The 19 T cell receptor beta chains below were found in one sample sequenced in a study of early T cells in non-severe SARS-CoV-2 infection. Each CDR3 protein is one row after TCRdb ran MiXCR on the 5' RACE reads. The data hold around 26,000 distinct CDR3 sequences, with approximately 4.4% observed a single time. What was sequenced was whole blood. Receptors were obtained from an adult who was a healthcare worker with PCR-confirmed SARS-CoV-2 infection or an uninfected control (not recorded which).

The V call is TRBV5-1, the J call TRBJ2-7; weak D call: TRBD2 (6 bases). Germline V gene data show CDR1 as SGHRS and CDR2 as YFSETQ. With 4 bases removed from V and 1 base from J, the gap between germline ends came to 15 bases. The length of the CDR3 is 15 residues. The CDR3 DNA follows: TGCGCCAGCAGCCCCGGGGGAGCCGTTTCCTACGAGCAGTACTTC. Its translation: CASSPGGAVSYEQYF.

This clonotype has a count of ten or more. This chain joins TRBV10-1 and TRBJ2-1, with 9 bases identical to TRBD2. Per germline, CDR1 WNHNN and CDR2 SYGVQD (reference sequence). This CDR3 comprises 16 residues. V was pared by 6 bases and J by 4 bases, with 10 bases of the junction left unmatched. The DNA of the CDR3 is TGCGCCAGCAGCCCTCTGACTAGCGGAGGATACAATGAGCAGTTCTTC. This codes for CASSPLTSGGYNEQFF.

This clonotype occurred many times. J is TRBJ2-7 and V is TRBV4-1; D may match TRBD1 or TRBD2 (5 bases each). CDR1 and CDR2 (germline): MGHRA, YSYEKL. Trimming took off 1 base at V and 7 bases at J, with 14 bases between the two ends. The CDR3 spans 14 residues. The CDR3 sequence is CASSQGQGPGEQYF. The CDR3 DNA reads as TGCGCCAGCAGCCAAGGTCAGGGTCCGGGGGAGCAGTACTTC.

This clonotype was detected many times. J is TRBJ2-1 and V is TRBV5-1; TRBD2 might be the D (6 bases). Germline values: CDR1 SGHRS, CDR2 YFSETQ. The V and J ends lost 0 bases and 5 bases respectively, with 12 bases between them. The CDR3 loop spans 15 amino acids. The CDR3 spells CASSLVGSGHNEQFF. The CDR3 region has the DNA TGCGCCAGCAGCTTGGTAGGTAGCGGTCACAATGAGCAGTTCTTC. The whole variable domain, remainder taken from reference TRBV5-1 and TRBJ2-1, is KAGVTQTPRYLIKTRGQQVTLSCSPISGHRSVSWYQQTPGQGLQFLFEYFSETQRNKGNFPGRFSGRQFSNSRSEMNVSTLELGDSALYLCASSLVGSGHNEQFFGPGTRLTVL.

This clonotype has at least ten counts. CDR3: CASSPPETTLYGYTF. CDR3 bases: TGTGCCAGCTCACCCCCTGAGACAACCCTCTATGGCTACACCTTC. J is TRBJ1-2 and V is TRBV18; D call uncertain. V was pared by 3 bases and J by 4 bases, with 15 bases between. The CDR3 has 15 residues. Germline V gives CDR1 KGHSH, CDR2 LQKENI. Complete variable domain (other parts from reference TRBV18 and TRBJ1-2): NAGVMQNPRHLVRRRGQEARLRCSPMKGHSHVYWYRQLPEEGLKFMVYLQKENIIDESGMPKERFSAEFPKEGPSILRIQQVVRGDSAAYFCASSPPETTLYGYTFGSGTRLTVV.

CDR3: CASNTGLYGYTF. CDR3 sequence (DNA): TGTGCCAGCAATACAGGGCTCTATGGCTACACCTTC. The J gene is TRBJ1-2, the V gene TRBV28, with D possibly TRBD1 on 6 matching bases. From germline, CDR1 is MDHEN and CDR2 SYDVKM. The CDR3 consists of 12 residues. The V end was cut by 7 bases, the J end by 4 bases, with 10 bases between.

This clonotype was picked up many times. V and J are TRBV18 and TRBJ1-5; TRBD1 might be the D (5 bases). The CDR3 runs to 13 residues. V gave up 1 base and J gave up 8 bases, with 9 bases separating them. Looked up from germline, CDR1 is KGHSH and CDR2 is LQKENI. The CDR3 reads CASSPQGFEPQHF. CDR3 in DNA: TGTGCCAGCTCACCACAGGGGTTTGAGCCCCAGCATTTT.

This chain joins TRBV20-1 and TRBJ2-1; D gene ambiguous. The CDR3 extends over 10 amino acids. V shed 6 bases and J shed 5 bases, with 5 bases lying between them. Germline CDR1 DFQATT, CDR2 SNEGSKA (reference sequence). As DNA, the CDR3 is TGCAGTGCCGACCACAATGAGCAGTTCTTC. Translation: CSADHNEQFF.

V gene TRBV2 combines with J gene TRBJ1-1, with D uncertain. Looked up from germline, CDR1 is SNHLY and CDR2 is FYNNEI. Trimming took 5 bases from V and 0 from J, leaving 16 bases between them. The CDR3 length is 16 residues. CDR3 DNA sequence: TGTGCCAGCAGTACCCGACCAAATGCTGTGAACACTGAAGCTTTCTTT. Protein: CASSTRPNAVNTEAFF. Based on the CDR3 plus reference TRBV2 and TRBJ1-1, the full variable domain is EPEVTQTPSHQVTQMGQEVILRCVPISNHLYFYWYRQILGQKVEFLVSFYNNEISEKSEIFDDQFSVERPDGSNFTLKIRSTKLEDSAMYFCASSTRPNAVNTEAFFGQGTRLTVV.

This clonotype came up many times. The chain joins TRBV20-1 to TRBJ1-5, with D possibly TRBD1 on 6 matching bases. CDR3 length: 14 residues. CDR1 DFQATT and CDR2 SNEGSKA come from the germline V gene (reference sequence). Trimming pared 6 bases from V and 2 bases from J, leaving 14 bases between. CDR3 residues: CSAEGRQGNQPQHF. Written as DNA, the CDR3 is TGCAGTGCCGAAGGGAGACAGGGCAATCAGCCCCAGCATTTT.

This clonotype was seen at least ten times. The chain uses TRBV5-6 and TRBJ1-1; D may be TRBD1 (5 bases). Germline CDR1 reads SGHDT; CDR2 reads YYEEEE. This CDR3 is built from 14 residues. V lost 4 bases and J lost 5, with 15 bases in between. CDR3 amino acids: CASSPGPGRTEAFF. The CDR3 DNA sequence: TGTGCCAGCAGCCCCGGACCGGGGCGTACTGAAGCTTTCTTT.

The CDR3 coding sequence is TGTGCCAGCAGTCCGCAAGGCCCTGTTGGTACTGAAGCTTTCTTT. It is translated as CASSPQGPVGTEAFF. This sequence joins TRBV12-3 or TRBV12-4 and TRBJ1-1; D is unresolved. Trimming cost V 5 bases and J 5 bases, with 18 bases left between them. This CDR3 spans 15 amino acids.

The chain uses TRBV5-1 and TRBJ2-3; D gene uncertain. Looked up from germline, CDR1 is SGHRS and CDR2 is YFSETQ. The CDR3 extends over 13 amino acids. The germline V and J ends were trimmed by 4 bases and 4 bases, with 10 bases remaining between them. As DNA, the CDR3 is TGCGCCAGCAGCCTGGACCCCCCAGATACGCAGTATTTT. This encodes CASSLDPPDTQYF.

Many counts were recorded for this clonotype. The genes are TRBV7-3 and TRBJ2-6; D call uncertain. The CDR3 is made up of 18 amino acids. With 3 bases removed from V and 0 bases from J, the gap between germline ends came to 15 bases. Germline assignment: CDR1 SGHTA and CDR2 FQGTGA. CDR3 in amino acids: CASSFDRPVSSGANVLTF. For the CDR3, the DNA is TGTGCCAGCAGCTTTGATCGACCTGTTAGCTCTGGGGCCAACGTCCTGACTTTC.

In this sample, this clonotype turned up many times. J is TRBJ2-1 and V is TRBV28, with TRBD2 matching over 8 bases. Germline V CDR1 and CDR2: MDHEN, SYDVKM. The CDR3 sequence is 14 residues long. V lost 3 bases to trimming and J lost 8 bases; unmatched junction nucleotides: 6. CDR3 DNA: TGTGCCAGCAGTTTCCAGCGGGAGACGGATGAGCAGTTCTTC. It specifies CASSFQRETDEQFF.

This clonotype was observed at least ten times. This rearrangement joins TRBV5-4 to TRBJ1-2; 9 bases are shared with TRBD1. V shed 3 bases and J 6 bases; nucleotides not matched to a gene: 12. This CDR3 has 16 amino acids. CDR1 SGHNT and CDR2 YYREEE come from the germline V gene (reference sequence). CDR3 nucleotides: TGTGCCAGCAGCTACGATCTAAGGACAGGGGAGGATGGCTACACCTTC. Translation: CASSYDLRTGEDGYTF. Drawing the rest from reference TRBV5-4 and TRBJ1-2, the complete variable domain is ETGVTQSPTHLIKTRGQQVTLRCSSQSGHNTVSWYQQALGQGPQFIFQYYREEENGRGNFPPRFSGLQFPNYSSELNVNALELDDSALYLCASSYDLRTGEDGYTFGSGTRLTVV.

This clonotype was recorded at least ten times. The CDR3 DNA follows: TGTGCCTGGAGTGGTCCCGATGAAAAACTGTTTTTT. This sequence encodes CAWSGPDEKLFF. The genes are TRBV30 and TRBJ1-4; D gene uncertain. This CDR3 is 12 amino acids long. The V end lost 1 base, the J end lost 6 bases, and 6 bases lay between the germline ends. Germline V gives CDR1 GTSNPN, CDR2 SVGIG (reference sequence).

In its sample, this clonotype was seen many times. The V call is TRBV3-1, the J call TRBJ2-2; the D is unclear. The CDR3 runs to 15 residues. Trimming left V 0 bases short and J 5 bases short, with 10 bases between. CDR1 LGHDT and CDR2 YNNKEL come from the germline V gene (reference sequence). CDR3 sequence: CASSQDLRATGELFF. The CDR3 DNA reads TGTGCCAGCAGCCAAGATCTAAGGGCGACCGGGGAGCTGTTTTTT.

There are a few counts of this clonotype. This rearrangement joins TRBV11-2 to TRBJ2-7; 10 bases match TRBD2. This CDR3 comprises 15 residues. V lost 3 bases, J lost 0 bases, and 2 bases stayed unmatched. The germline V gene encodes CDR1 SGHAT and CDR2 FQNNGV. The CDR3 loop is CASSFSSGSSYEQYF. For the CDR3, the DNA is TGTGCCAGCAGCTTTTCTAGCGGGAGCTCCTACGAGCAGTACTTC. The full variable domain, with the rest looked up from reference TRBV11-2 and TRBJ2-7, is EAGVAQSPRYKIIEKRQSVAFWCNPISGHATLYWYQQILGQGPKLLIQFQNNGVVDDSQLPKDRFSAERLKGVDSTLKIQPAKLEDSAVYLCASSFSSGSSYEQYFGPGTRLTVT.